The rows below give T cell receptor beta chains drawn from one sample of a study. TCRdb passed the 5' RACE reads through MiXCR, listing each CDR3 protein once. The sample gives approximately 5,000 distinct CDR3 sequences, 52% of which show up once; 3.8% is in the top ten. The sequenced material came from memory CD4+ T cells sorted from blood. These TCRs come from a female donor with breast cancer. CDR3s include the opening cysteine and the closing phenylalanine or tryptophan. The order of the fields is CDR3 protein, CDR3 DNA, V gene, D gene, J gene, clone size. A D gene is named only where the DNA matches it firmly. Only part of the rows carry a size: once, few, many, or a class if the clone is expanded.

CDR3aa: CASQRGSGETQYF; CDR3nt: TGTGCCAGCCAAAGGGGGTCGGGGGAGACCCAGTACTTC; v_gene: TRBV12-3/TRBV12-4; d_gene: -; j_gene: TRBJ2-5; abundance: medium-sized
CDR3aa: CASSGGTGGYSYEQYF; CDR3nt: TGTGCCAGCAGCGGGGGAACAGGGGGTTACTCCTACGAGCAGTACTTC; v_gene: TRBV5-6; d_gene: TRBD1; j_gene: TRBJ2-7; abundance: -
CDR3aa: CASSQGGLEETQYF; CDR3nt: TGTGCCAGCAGCCAGGGGGGATTGGAAGAGACCCAGTACTTC; v_gene: TRBV4-2; d_gene: -; j_gene: TRBJ2-5; abundance: -
CDR3aa: CAISKLCGTSYEQYF; CDR3nt: TGTGCCATCAGCAAATTGTGTGGGACTAGCTACGAGCAGTACTTC; v_gene: TRBV10-3; d_gene: TRBD2; j_gene: TRBJ2-7; abundance: -
CDR3aa: CASSLMRGGYNEQFF; CDR3nt: TGTGCCAGCAGTTTGATGAGGGGAGGATACAATGAGCAGTTCTTC; v_gene: TRBV28; d_gene: -; j_gene: TRBJ2-1; abundance: few
CDR3aa: CVSRYGQGNVYEQYF; CDR3nt: TGTGTCAGCAGATACGGACAGGGGAATGTCTACGAGCAGTACTTC; v_gene: TRBV6-2/TRBV6-3; d_gene: TRBD1; j_gene: TRBJ2-7; abundance: once
CDR3aa: CSAREELVETQYF; CDR3nt: TGCAGTGCTAGAGAGGAACTAGTGGAGACCCAGTACTTC; v_gene: TRBV20-1; d_gene: -; j_gene: TRBJ2-5; abundance: -
CDR3aa: CSASPSNQPQHF; CDR3nt: TGCAGTGCTAGTCCCAGCAATCAGCCCCAGCATTTT; v_gene: TRBV20-1; d_gene: -; j_gene: TRBJ1-5; abundance: few
CDR3aa: CASSTQGGYTEAFF; CDR3nt: TGTGCCAGCAGCACCCAGGGGGGGTACACTGAAGCTTTCTTT; v_gene: TRBV7-3; d_gene: TRBD1; j_gene: TRBJ1-1; abundance: few
CDR3aa: CSANPPVAGAMGNQPQHF; CDR3nt: TGCAGTGCTAACCCCCCAGTAGCGGGAGCAATGGGCAATCAGCCCCAGCATTTT; v_gene: TRBV20-1; d_gene: -; j_gene: TRBJ1-5; abundance: medium-sized
CDR3aa: CASSLQSANTGELFF; CDR3nt: TGTGCCAGCAGCTTGCAATCAGCGAACACCGGGGAGCTGTTTTTT; v_gene: TRBV12-3/TRBV12-4; d_gene: -; j_gene: TRBJ2-2; abundance: -
CDR3aa: CASSQTSGSGGANVLTF; CDR3nt: TGTGCCAGCAGCCAAACTAGCGGGAGTGGTGGGGCCAACGTCCTGACTTTC; v_gene: TRBV4-2; d_gene: TRBD2; j_gene: TRBJ2-6; abundance: few
CDR3aa: CASSSTGQETQYF; CDR3nt: TGTGCCAGCAGTTCGACAGGACAAGAGACCCAGTACTTC; v_gene: TRBV6-6; d_gene: -; j_gene: TRBJ2-5; abundance: -
CDR3aa: CSAIISGTSYEQYF; CDR3nt: TGCAGTGCTATAATTAGCGGGACCTCCTACGAGCAGTACTTC; v_gene: TRBV20-1; d_gene: TRBD2; j_gene: TRBJ2-7; abundance: medium-sized
CDR3aa: CSAKQGTTIYF; CDR3nt: TGCAGTGCGAAACAGGGGACCACCATATATTTT; v_gene: TRBV20-1; d_gene: TRBD1; j_gene: TRBJ1-3; abundance: few
CDR3aa: CASSSGPGTGFYNEQFF; CDR3nt: TGCGCCAGCAGCTCCGGTCCCGGGACAGGGTTCTACAATGAGCAGTTCTTC; v_gene: TRBV5-1; d_gene: TRBD1; j_gene: TRBJ2-1; abundance: -
CDR3aa: CSASHAGDSRETQYF; CDR3nt: TGCAGTGCTAGTCACGCGGGAGATTCCAGGGAGACCCAGTACTTC; v_gene: TRBV20-1; d_gene: TRBD2; j_gene: TRBJ2-5; abundance: few
CDR3aa: CSVQPGKYEQYF; CDR3nt: TGCAGTGTCCAGCCAGGGAAATACGAGCAGTACTTC; v_gene: TRBV20-1; d_gene: -; j_gene: TRBJ2-7; abundance: -
CDR3aa: CASSLQTTGQETQYF; CDR3nt: TGCGCCAGCAGCTTGCAAACAACAGGCCAAGAGACCCAGTACTTC; v_gene: TRBV5-1; d_gene: -; j_gene: TRBJ2-5; abundance: -
CDR3aa: CASRTQGATEAFF; CDR3nt: TGTGCCAGCAGAACGCAGGGGGCAACTGAAGCTTTCTTT; v_gene: TRBV12-3/TRBV12-4; d_gene: TRBD1; j_gene: TRBJ1-1; abundance: -
CDR3aa: CSARVDSGASYNEQFF; CDR3nt: TGCAGTGCTAGAGTTGATAGCGGGGCCTCCTACAATGAGCAGTTCTTC; v_gene: TRBV20-1; d_gene: TRBD2; j_gene: TRBJ2-1; abundance: -
CDR3aa: CSVGEQGRDTQYF; CDR3nt: TGCAGCGTTGGTGAACAGGGCAGAGATACGCAGTATTTT; v_gene: TRBV29-1; d_gene: -; j_gene: TRBJ2-3; abundance: -
CDR3aa: CASSFSSGADTQYF; CDR3nt: TGTGCCAGCAGCTTCAGTAGCGGGGCAGATACGCAGTATTTT; v_gene: TRBV7-3; d_gene: TRBD2; j_gene: TRBJ2-3; abundance: few
CDR3aa: CASKGRTADSNQPQHF; CDR3nt: TGTGCCAGCAAGGGCCGGACAGCGGATAGCAATCAGCCCCAGCATTTT; v_gene: TRBV6-1; d_gene: -; j_gene: TRBJ1-5; abundance: -
CDR3aa: CASSLDRTGGETQYF; CDR3nt: TGTGCCAGCAGCTTAGACCGGACCGGAGGAGAGACCCAGTACTTC; v_gene: TRBV7-9; d_gene: -; j_gene: TRBJ2-5; abundance: -
CDR3aa: CASNSRASGVALGETQYF; CDR3nt: TGTGCCAGCAACTCCCGGGCTAGCGGGGTGGCCTTGGGTGAGACCCAGTACTTC; v_gene: TRBV6-6; d_gene: TRBD2; j_gene: TRBJ2-5; abundance: few
CDR3aa: CASSFFNNEQFF; CDR3nt: TGCGCCAGCAGCTTTTTTAACAATGAGCAGTTCTTC; v_gene: TRBV5-1; d_gene: -; j_gene: TRBJ2-1; abundance: once
CDR3aa: CAGSTLGQVSNQPQHF; CDR3nt: TGTGCCGGCAGTACCCTTGGACAGGTTAGCAATCAGCCCCAGCATTTT; v_gene: TRBV6-6; d_gene: TRBD1; j_gene: TRBJ1-5; abundance: -
CDR3aa: CASSQGWQGGNQPQHF; CDR3nt: TGTGCCAGCAGCCAAGGCTGGCAGGGAGGCAATCAGCCCCAGCATTTT; v_gene: TRBV4-2; d_gene: -; j_gene: TRBJ1-5; abundance: few
CDR3aa: CASSLAYNEQFF; CDR3nt: TGTGCCAGCAGCTTAGCCTACAATGAGCAGTTCTTC; v_gene: TRBV11-1; d_gene: -; j_gene: TRBJ2-1; abundance: medium-sized
CDR3aa: CASSLRGGETQYF; CDR3nt: TGTGCCAGCAGTTTAAGGGGGGGAGAGACCCAGTACTTC; v_gene: TRBV12-3/TRBV12-4; d_gene: -; j_gene: TRBJ2-5; abundance: few
CDR3aa: CASQQTGENTGELFF; CDR3nt: TGTGCCAGCCAACAGACAGGGGAGAACACCGGGGAGCTGTTTTTT; v_gene: TRBV5-5; d_gene: TRBD1; j_gene: TRBJ2-2; abundance: -
CDR3aa: CSVEEGNTEAFF; CDR3nt: TGCAGCGTTGAAGAGGGCAACACTGAAGCTTTCTTT; v_gene: TRBV29-1; d_gene: -; j_gene: TRBJ1-1; abundance: -
CDR3aa: CASSQGSGVYGYTF; CDR3nt: TGTGCCAGCAGCCAGGGGAGCGGAGTCTATGGCTACACCTTC; v_gene: TRBV3-1; d_gene: -; j_gene: TRBJ1-2; abundance: -
CDR3aa: CASSGYNEQFF; CDR3nt: TGTGCCAGCAGCGGATACAATGAGCAGTTCTTC; v_gene: TRBV7-2; d_gene: -; j_gene: TRBJ2-1; abundance: -
CDR3aa: CASSERAGFSNQPQHF; CDR3nt: TGTGCCAGCAGTGAAAGGGCAGGATTTAGCAATCAGCCCCAGCATTTT; v_gene: TRBV6-2/TRBV6-3; d_gene: -; j_gene: TRBJ1-5; abundance: -
CDR3aa: CASSQDRGRETQYF; CDR3nt: TGTGCCAGCAGCCAGGACAGGGGGCGAGAGACCCAGTACTTC; v_gene: TRBV12-3/TRBV12-4; d_gene: TRBD1; j_gene: TRBJ2-5; abundance: -
CDR3aa: CSARGQAYEQYF; CDR3nt: TGCAGTGCTAGAGGCCAGGCCTACGAGCAGTACTTC; v_gene: TRBV20-1; d_gene: -; j_gene: TRBJ2-7; abundance: -
CDR3aa: CSAVGPSGDTIYF; CDR3nt: TGCAGTGCTGTGGGGCCCTCGGGGGACACCATATATTTT; v_gene: TRBV20-1; d_gene: -; j_gene: TRBJ1-3; abundance: few
CDR3aa: CASEGLEGSEAFF; CDR3nt: TGTGCCAGTGAGGGGCTGGAAGGCAGCGAAGCTTTCTTT; v_gene: TRBV2; d_gene: -; j_gene: TRBJ1-1; abundance: -
CDR3aa: CSARPLRGAPAEAFF; CDR3nt: TGCAGTGCTAGACCCCTTAGGGGGGCGCCGGCTGAAGCTTTCTTT; v_gene: TRBV20-1; d_gene: -; j_gene: TRBJ1-1; abundance: -
CDR3aa: CASKTGAASGANVLTF; CDR3nt: TGTGCCAGTAAGACAGGGGCGGCCTCTGGGGCCAACGTCCTGACTTTC; v_gene: TRBV19; d_gene: TRBD1; j_gene: TRBJ2-6; abundance: -
CDR3aa: CAGSATRRTEAFF; CDR3nt: TGTGCCGGCAGCGCGACCCGACGGACTGAAGCTTTCTTT; v_gene: TRBV7-3; d_gene: -; j_gene: TRBJ1-1; abundance: few
CDR3aa: CASSRGSSGANVLTF; CDR3nt: TGTGCCAGCTCCCGGGGTAGTTCTGGGGCCAACGTCCTGACTTTC; v_gene: TRBV6-1; d_gene: -; j_gene: TRBJ2-6; abundance: few
CDR3aa: CASKAGQANEKLFF; CDR3nt: TGCGCCAGCAAAGCGGGACAGGCTAATGAAAAACTGTTTTTT; v_gene: TRBV5-1; d_gene: TRBD1; j_gene: TRBJ1-4; abundance: -
CDR3aa: CSARGTSGSQAYEQYF; CDR3nt: TGCAGTGCTAGAGGGACTAGCGGGAGTCAGGCCTACGAGCAGTACTTC; v_gene: TRBV20-1; d_gene: TRBD2; j_gene: TRBJ2-7; abundance: few
CDR3aa: CASSLVLGANYGYTF; CDR3nt: TGTGCCAGCAGCTTAGTTCTGGGGGCTAACTATGGCTACACCTTC; v_gene: TRBV7-8; d_gene: -; j_gene: TRBJ1-2; abundance: -
CDR3aa: CASSLAPAGAQETQYF; CDR3nt: TGCGCCAGCAGCTTGGCCCCAGCGGGGGCCCAAGAGACCCAGTACTTC; v_gene: TRBV5-1; d_gene: TRBD2; j_gene: TRBJ2-5; abundance: -
CDR3aa: CASGIWTGAYEQYF; CDR3nt: TGTGCCAGCGGGATATGGACAGGGGCCTACGAGCAGTACTTC; v_gene: TRBV6-2/TRBV6-3; d_gene: TRBD1; j_gene: TRBJ2-7; abundance: few